These T cell receptor beta chains were read from a single sample in a study of T cells in Graves' hyperthyroidism and ophthalmopathy. Via MiXCR, TCRdb re-called the multiplex PCR reads, giving one row per CDR3 protein. The profile shows approximately 870,000 distinct CDR3 sequences, 35% to 40% of them singletons. The sample taken for sequencing was blood. The receptors come from a man between 18 and 35 years old with Graves' hyperthyroidism. Each CDR3 is given with its conserved first and last residue. A D gene is named only where the DNA matches it firmly. Some rows have no size entry. The others give once, few or many, or a class for an expanded clone.

CDR3 protein	CDR3 DNA	clone size	J gene	V gene	D gene
CASPYEGFGYTF	TGTGCCAGCCCCTACGAGGGCTTTGGCTACACCTTC	NA	TRBJ1-2	TRBV2	NA
CASSYLGLLNTEAFF	TGTGCCAGCAGTTACTTGGGCTTGCTGAACACTGAAGCTTTCTTT	NA	TRBJ1-1	TRBV10-2	NA
CASSFMGDTEAFF	TGTGCCAGCAGCTTTATGGGGGACACTGAAGCTTTCTTT	NA	TRBJ1-1	TRBV7-8	NA
CASIFPPGLEKVEETQYF	TGTGCCAGCATCTTTCCGCCGGGACTAGAGAAAGTGGAAGAGACCCAGTACTTC	NA	TRBJ2-5	TRBV9	TRBD2
CSVEIAGYQETQYF	TGCAGCGTTGAAATAGCGGGCTACCAAGAGACCCAGTACTTC	many	TRBJ2-5	TRBV29-1	TRBD2
CASSSQLRDTSYEQYF	TGTGCCAGCAGTTCACAACTCCGGGACACTTCCTACGAGCAGTACTTC	NA	TRBJ2-7	TRBV6-5	NA
CASSQVPGAVNEQYF	TGTGCCAGCAGCCAAGTCCCAGGGGCAGTGAACGAGCAGTACTTC	few	TRBJ2-7	TRBV14	NA
CAIGPGETEAFF	TGTGCCATTGGGCCGGGGGAGACTGAAGCTTTCTTT	NA	TRBJ1-1	TRBV10-3	NA
CSVGLAGVLDTGELFF	TGCAGCGTTGGACTAGCGGGAGTATTGGACACCGGGGAGCTGTTTTTT	many	TRBJ2-2	TRBV29-1	TRBD2
CASTGIWDSNQPQHF	TGTGCCAGCACGGGGATCTGGGACAGTAATCAGCCCCAGCATTTT	NA	TRBJ1-5	TRBV10-3	TRBD1
CASSSGLAGAKVAGGLFF	TGTGCCAGCAGCTCCGGACTAGCGGGAGCTAAGGTCGCCGGGGGGCTGTTTTTT	NA	TRBJ2-2	TRBV9	TRBD2
CASRGGQGNTIYF	TGTGCCAGCAGAGGAGGACAGGGGAACACCATATATTTT	NA	TRBJ1-3	TRBV7-9	TRBD1
CASSDPGNTYSYTF	TGTGCCAGCAGCGACCCCGGTAACACATATAGCTACACCTTC	many	TRBJ1-2	TRBV7-2	NA
CASSPTGGPSEQYF	TGTGCCAGCAGCCCAACAGGGGGACCCTCCGAGCAGTACTTC	NA	TRBJ2-7	TRBV5-5	TRBD1
CAPGSSNYGYTF	TGTGCCCCAGGGTCTTCTAACTATGGCTACACCTTC	NA	TRBJ1-2	TRBV15	NA
CASSSGTRYEQYF	TGTGCCAGCAGCTCCGGGACACGATACGAGCAGTACTTC	few	TRBJ2-7	TRBV5-6	NA
CASSPIPGANVLTF	TGCGCCAGCAGCCCCATCCCTGGGGCCAACGTCCTGACTTTC	many	TRBJ2-6	TRBV5-1	NA
CASSTGDRGQETQYF	TGTGCCAGCAGCACTGGGGACAGGGGACAAGAGACCCAGTACTTC	few	TRBJ2-5	TRBV9	TRBD1
CASSLGTGLRTEAFF	TGTGCCAGCAGCTTAGGGACAGGGCTCCGGACTGAAGCTTTCTTT	NA	TRBJ1-1	TRBV7-2	TRBD1
CASSMTGTGSYGYTF	TGTGCCAGCAGTATGACCGGGACAGGTTCCTATGGCTACACCTTC	NA	TRBJ1-2	TRBV12-3/TRBV12-4	TRBD1
CSAKGAYEQYF	TGCAGTGCTAAGGGGGCATACGAGCAGTACTTC	many	TRBJ2-7	TRBV20-1	TRBD1
CASSLSEFGGNSPLHF	TGTGCCAGCAGTTTATCGGAGTTCGGGGGTAATTCACCCCTCCACTTT	NA	TRBJ1-6	TRBV27	NA
CSVRTGDSNQPQHF	TGCAGCGTTCGGACAGGGGATAGCAATCAGCCCCAGCATTTT	NA	TRBJ1-5	TRBV29-1	TRBD1
CASSPSRTTYEQYF	TGTGCCAGCAGCCCCTCGCGTACCACCTACGAGCAGTACTTC	NA	TRBJ2-7	TRBV4-2	NA
CVSGTVSEQYF	TGTGTCAGCGGGACAGTAAGTGAGCAGTACTTC	NA	TRBJ2-7	TRBV13	NA
CASSLDSTQYF	TGTGCCAGCAGCTTAGATTCGACCCAGTACTTC	NA	TRBJ2-5	TRBV7-2	NA
CASSRGDNTEAFF	TGTGCCAGCAGCCGGGGGGACAACACTGAAGCTTTCTTT	once	TRBJ1-1	TRBV7-2	NA
CANRQGLNTEAFF	TGTGCCAACCGACAGGGACTGAACACTGAAGCTTTCTTT	many	TRBJ1-1	TRBV10-3	TRBD1
CSVQGSADSGNTIYF	TGCAGCGTCCAGGGCTCGGCGGACTCTGGAAACACCATATATTTT	many	TRBJ1-3	TRBV29-1	NA
CASSPRDLSEQYF	TGTGCCAGCAGCCCCCGGGACCTCTCCGAGCAGTACTTC	few	TRBJ2-7	TRBV3-1	NA
CASSPGQGGIYEQYF	TGTGCCAGCAGTCCAGGACAGGGGGGGATCTACGAGCAGTACTTC	NA	TRBJ2-7	TRBV11-2	TRBD1
CASKEGGTGNSPLHF	TGTGCCAGCAAAGAAGGCGGGACGGGTAATTCACCCCTCCACTTT	many	TRBJ1-6	TRBV2	NA
CASAVDRDLSGGYTF	TGTGCCAGCGCGGTTGACAGGGACCTCTCGGGGGGCTACACCTTC	many	TRBJ1-2	TRBV2	TRBD1
CASRTAGAETQYF	TGTGCCAGCCGCACGGCGGGGGCCGAGACCCAGTACTTC	many	TRBJ2-5	TRBV7-2	NA
CSTDRGRTDTQYF	TGCAGCACGGACAGGGGGAGAACAGATACGCAGTATTTT	NA	TRBJ2-3	TRBV29-1	TRBD1
CASSATWSGTGFYEQYF	TGTGCCAGCAGCGCAACGTGGTCGGGGACAGGGTTCTACGAGCAGTACTTC	once	TRBJ2-7	TRBV7-3	TRBD1
CASSPRTSGVYEQYF	TGTGCCAGCAGCCCTCGGACTAGCGGGGTCTACGAGCAGTACTTC	NA	TRBJ2-7	TRBV7-2	TRBD2
CASSFAQVEGYTF	TGTGCCAGCAGCTTTGCACAGGTGGAAGGCTACACCTTC	many	TRBJ1-2	TRBV7-9	NA
CASSISVQGYEQYF	TGTGCCAGTAGTATTTCCGTACAGGGCTACGAGCAGTACTTC	NA	TRBJ2-7	TRBV19	NA
CASSKSAGTGPYEQYF	TGTGCCAGCAGCAAATCCGCCGGGACAGGGCCCTACGAGCAGTACTTC	NA	TRBJ2-7	TRBV11-2	TRBD1
CASTTGATYEQYF	TGTGCCAGCACCACAGGTGCGACCTACGAGCAGTACTTC	NA	TRBJ2-7	TRBV28	NA
CASSLERGAGANVLTF	TGTGCCAGCAGCCTAGAGAGGGGAGCTGGGGCCAACGTCCTGACTTTC	NA	TRBJ2-6	TRBV5-6	NA
CASSLTQGLADEQYF	TGCGCCAGCAGCTTGACGCAGGGACTAGCGGACGAGCAGTACTTC	few	TRBJ2-7	TRBV5-1	TRBD2
CASSSGQGITGELFF	TGCGCCAGCAGTTCGGGACAGGGGATCACCGGGGAGCTGTTTTTT	NA	TRBJ2-2	TRBV10-2	TRBD1
CASSHYLEEGRQPQHF	TGCGCCAGCAGCCATTACTTGGAGGAGGGGCGTCAGCCCCAGCATTTT	NA	TRBJ1-5	TRBV4-1	NA